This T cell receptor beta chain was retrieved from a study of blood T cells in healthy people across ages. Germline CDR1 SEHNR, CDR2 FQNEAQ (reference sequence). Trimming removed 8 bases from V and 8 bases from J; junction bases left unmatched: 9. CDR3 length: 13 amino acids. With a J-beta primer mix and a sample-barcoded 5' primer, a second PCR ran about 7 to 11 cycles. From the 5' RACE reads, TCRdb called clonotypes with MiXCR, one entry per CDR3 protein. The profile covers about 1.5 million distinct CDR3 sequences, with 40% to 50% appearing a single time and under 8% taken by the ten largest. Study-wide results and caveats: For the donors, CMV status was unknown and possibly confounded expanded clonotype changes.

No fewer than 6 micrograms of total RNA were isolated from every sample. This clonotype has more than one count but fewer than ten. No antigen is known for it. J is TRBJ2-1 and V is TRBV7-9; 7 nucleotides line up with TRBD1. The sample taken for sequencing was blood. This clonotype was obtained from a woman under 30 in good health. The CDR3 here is CASLDLGGDEQFF. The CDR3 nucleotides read TGTGCCAGCTTAGATCTAGGGGGCGATGAGCAGTTCTTC.